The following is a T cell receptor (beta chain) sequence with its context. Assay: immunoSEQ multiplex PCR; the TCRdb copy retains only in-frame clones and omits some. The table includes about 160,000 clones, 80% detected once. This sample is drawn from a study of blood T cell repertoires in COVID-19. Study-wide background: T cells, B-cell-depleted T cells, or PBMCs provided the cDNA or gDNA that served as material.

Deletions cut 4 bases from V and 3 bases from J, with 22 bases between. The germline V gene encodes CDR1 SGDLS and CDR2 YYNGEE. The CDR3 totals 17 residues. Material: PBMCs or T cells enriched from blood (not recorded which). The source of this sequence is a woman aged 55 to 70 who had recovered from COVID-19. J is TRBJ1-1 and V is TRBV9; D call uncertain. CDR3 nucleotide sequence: TGTGCCAGCAGCCTTAAGGGCCCGGGGAAGGTGGACACTGAAGCTTTCTTT. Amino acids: CASSLKGPGKVDTEAFF.